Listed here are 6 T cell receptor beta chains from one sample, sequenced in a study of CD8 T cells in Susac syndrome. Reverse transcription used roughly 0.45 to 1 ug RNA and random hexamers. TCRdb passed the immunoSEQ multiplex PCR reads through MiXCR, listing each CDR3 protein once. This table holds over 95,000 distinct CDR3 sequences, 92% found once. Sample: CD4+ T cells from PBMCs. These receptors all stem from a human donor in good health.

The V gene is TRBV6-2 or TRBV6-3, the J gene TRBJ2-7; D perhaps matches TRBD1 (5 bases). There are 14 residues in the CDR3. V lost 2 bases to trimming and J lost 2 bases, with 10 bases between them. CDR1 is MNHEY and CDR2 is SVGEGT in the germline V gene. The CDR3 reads CASSYPDSTYEQYF. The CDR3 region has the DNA TGTGCCAGCAGTTACCCCGACAGTACCTACGAGCAGTACTTC.

As DNA, the CDR3 is TGTGCCAGCAGTGCTACACCCCGGTCGAGCTCTGGAAACACCATATATTTT. Translated, it gives CASSATPRSSSGNTIYF. This chain connects TRBV6-1 to TRBJ1-3; D uncertain. CDR1 MNHNS and CDR2 SASEGT come from the germline V gene. The CDR3 is 17 residues long. The V end was cut by 4 bases, the J end by 0 bases, with 16 bases between.

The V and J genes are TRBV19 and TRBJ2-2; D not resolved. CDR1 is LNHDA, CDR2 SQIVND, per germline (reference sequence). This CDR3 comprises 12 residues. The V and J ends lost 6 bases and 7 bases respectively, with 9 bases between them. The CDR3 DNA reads TGTGCCAGTAGCCCTCAGGACGGGGAGCTGTTTTTT. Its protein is CASSPQDGELFF.

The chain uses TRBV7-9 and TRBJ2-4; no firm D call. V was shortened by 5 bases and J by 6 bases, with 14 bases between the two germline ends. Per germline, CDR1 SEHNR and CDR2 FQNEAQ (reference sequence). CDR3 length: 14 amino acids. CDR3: CASSASTALNIQYF. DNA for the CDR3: TGTGCCAGCAGCGCCTCTACTGCACTAAACATTCAGTACTTC.

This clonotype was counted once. CDR3 in amino acids: CASSSETGTGPLEQYF. CDR3 nucleotide sequence: TGTGCCAGCAGTTCGGAAACCGGGACAGGTCCCCTCGAGCAGTACTTC. J is TRBJ2-7 and V is TRBV27; 8 nucleotides match TRBD1. After removal of 4 bases from V and 6 bases from J, the junction contained 14 bases not matched to a gene. The length of the CDR3 is 16 residues. CDR1 and CDR2 from the germline V gene are MNHEY and SMNVEV (reference sequence).

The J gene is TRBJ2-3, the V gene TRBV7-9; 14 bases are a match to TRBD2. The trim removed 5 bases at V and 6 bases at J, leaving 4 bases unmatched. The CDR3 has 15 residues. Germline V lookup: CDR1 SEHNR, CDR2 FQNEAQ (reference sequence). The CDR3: CASSAGTSGSDTQYF. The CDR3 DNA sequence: TGTGCCAGCAGCGCCGGGACTAGCGGGAGCGATACGCAGTATTTT.